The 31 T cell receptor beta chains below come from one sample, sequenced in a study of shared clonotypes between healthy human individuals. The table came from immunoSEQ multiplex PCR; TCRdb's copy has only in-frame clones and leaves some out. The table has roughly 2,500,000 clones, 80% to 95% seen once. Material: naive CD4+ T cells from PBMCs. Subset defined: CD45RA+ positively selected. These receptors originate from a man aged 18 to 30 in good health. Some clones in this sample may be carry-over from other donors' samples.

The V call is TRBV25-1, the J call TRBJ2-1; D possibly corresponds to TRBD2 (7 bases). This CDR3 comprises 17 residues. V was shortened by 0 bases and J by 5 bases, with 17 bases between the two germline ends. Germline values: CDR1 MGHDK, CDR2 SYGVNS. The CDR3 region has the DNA TGTGCCAGCAGTGAATACTGGGGAGGGGGAGACAACAATGAGCAGTTCTTC. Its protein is CASSEYWGGGDNNEQFF.

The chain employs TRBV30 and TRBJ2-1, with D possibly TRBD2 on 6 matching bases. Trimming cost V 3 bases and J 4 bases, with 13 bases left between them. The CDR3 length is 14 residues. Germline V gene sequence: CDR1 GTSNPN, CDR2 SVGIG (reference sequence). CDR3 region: CAWSGSGSYNEQFF. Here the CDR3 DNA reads TGTGCCTGGAGCGGGAGCGGATCTTACAATGAGCAGTTCTTC.

The DNA of the CDR3 is TGTGCCAGCTCACCCTTCGACAGTTTTAATTCACCCCTCCACTTT. It codes for CASSPFDSFNSPLHF. This chain connects TRBV18 to TRBJ1-6, with D possibly matching TRBD1 (5 bases). Germline loops: CDR1 KGHSH, CDR2 LQKENI. This CDR3 is built from 15 residues. The V end was cut by 3 bases, the J end by 6 bases, with 12 bases between. Drawing the rest from reference TRBV18 and TRBJ1-6, the complete variable domain is NAGVMQNPRHLVRRRGQEARLRCSPMKGHSHVYWYRQLPEEGLKFMVYLQKENIIDESGMPKERFSAEFPKEGPSILRIQQVVRGDSAAYFCASSPFDSFNSPLHFGNGTRLTVT.

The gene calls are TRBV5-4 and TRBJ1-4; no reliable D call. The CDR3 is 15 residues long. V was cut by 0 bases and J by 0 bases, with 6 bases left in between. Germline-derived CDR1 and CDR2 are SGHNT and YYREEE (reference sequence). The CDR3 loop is CASSLGGPTNEKLFF. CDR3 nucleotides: TGTGCCAGCAGCTTGGGAGGCCCAACTAATGAAAAACTGTTTTTT.

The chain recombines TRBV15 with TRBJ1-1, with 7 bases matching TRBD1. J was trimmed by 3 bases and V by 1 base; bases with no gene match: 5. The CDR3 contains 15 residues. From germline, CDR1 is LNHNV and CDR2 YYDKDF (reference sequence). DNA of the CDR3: TGTGCCACCAGCAGAGGGAGACAGGGTTACACTGAAGCTTTCTTT. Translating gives CATSRGRQGYTEAFF.

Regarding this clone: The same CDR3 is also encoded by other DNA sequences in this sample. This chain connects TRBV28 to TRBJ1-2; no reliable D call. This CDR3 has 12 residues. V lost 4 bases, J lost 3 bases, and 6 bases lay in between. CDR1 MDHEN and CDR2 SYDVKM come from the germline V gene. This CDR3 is CASSWADYGYTF. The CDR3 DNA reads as TGTGCCAGCAGTTGGGCTGACTATGGCTACACCTTC.

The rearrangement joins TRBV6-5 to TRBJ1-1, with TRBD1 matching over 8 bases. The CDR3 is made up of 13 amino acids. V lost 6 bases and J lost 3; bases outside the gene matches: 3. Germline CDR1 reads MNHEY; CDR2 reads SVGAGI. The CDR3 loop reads CASRRTGYTEAFF. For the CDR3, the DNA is TGTGCCAGCAGAAGGACAGGGTACACTGAAGCTTTCTTT.

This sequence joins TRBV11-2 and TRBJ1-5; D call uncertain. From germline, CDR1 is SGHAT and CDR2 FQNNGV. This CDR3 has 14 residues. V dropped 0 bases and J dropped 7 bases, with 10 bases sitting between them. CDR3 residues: CASSLDGGSQPQHF. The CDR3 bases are TGTGCCAGCAGCTTAGATGGAGGAAGCCAGCCCCAGCATTTT.

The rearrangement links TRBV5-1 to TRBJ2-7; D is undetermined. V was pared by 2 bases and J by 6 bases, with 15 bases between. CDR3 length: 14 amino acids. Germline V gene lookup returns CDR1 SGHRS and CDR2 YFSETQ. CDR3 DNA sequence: TGCGCCAGCAGCTTCATAGAGTCACGAGGCGAGCAGTACTTC. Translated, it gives CASSFIESRGEQYF. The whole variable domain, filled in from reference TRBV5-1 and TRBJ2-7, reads KAGVTQTPRYLIKTRGQQVTLSCSPISGHRSVSWYQQTPGQGLQFLFEYFSETQRNKGNFPGRFSGRQFSNSRSEMNVSTLELGDSALYLCASSFIESRGEQYFGPGTRLTVT.

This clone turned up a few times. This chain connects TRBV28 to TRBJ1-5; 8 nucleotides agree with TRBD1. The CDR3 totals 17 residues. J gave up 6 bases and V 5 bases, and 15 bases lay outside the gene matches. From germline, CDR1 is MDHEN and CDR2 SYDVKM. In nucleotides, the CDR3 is TGTGCCAGCAGTCCTCATGATGGACAGGGAGGGCGTCAGCCCCAGCATTTT. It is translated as CASSPHDGQGGRQPQHF.

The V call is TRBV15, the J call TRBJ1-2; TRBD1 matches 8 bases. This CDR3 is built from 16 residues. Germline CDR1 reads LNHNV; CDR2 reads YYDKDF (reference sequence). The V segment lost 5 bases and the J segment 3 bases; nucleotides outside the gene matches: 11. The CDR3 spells CATSPRWTGRYYGYTF. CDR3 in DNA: TGTGCCACCAGCCCCCGGTGGACAGGGCGGTACTATGGCTACACCTTC.

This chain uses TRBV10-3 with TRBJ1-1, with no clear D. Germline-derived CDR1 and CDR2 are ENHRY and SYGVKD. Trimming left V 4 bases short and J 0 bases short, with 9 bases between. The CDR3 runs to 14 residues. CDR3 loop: CAISVTGMNTEAFF. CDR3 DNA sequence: TGTGCCATCAGTGTGACGGGCATGAACACTGAAGCTTTCTTT.

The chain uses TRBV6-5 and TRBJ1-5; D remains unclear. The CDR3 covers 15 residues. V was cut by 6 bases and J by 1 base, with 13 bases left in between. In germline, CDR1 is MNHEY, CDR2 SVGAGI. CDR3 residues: CASRVKGLSNQPQHF. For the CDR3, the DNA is TGTGCCAGCAGAGTGAAAGGACTAAGCAATCAGCCCCAGCATTTT.

CDR3 in amino acids: CASTPIGTGDYEQYF. CDR3 bases: TGCGCCAGCACCCCCATCGGGACAGGGGACTACGAGCAGTACTTC. V gene TRBV5-1 combines with J gene TRBJ2-7; TRBD1 matches 10 bases. The CDR3 length is 15 residues. CDR1 is SGHRS and CDR2 is YFSETQ in the germline V gene. V trimming: 6 bases; J trimming: 3 bases; junction bases outside the gene matches: 9.

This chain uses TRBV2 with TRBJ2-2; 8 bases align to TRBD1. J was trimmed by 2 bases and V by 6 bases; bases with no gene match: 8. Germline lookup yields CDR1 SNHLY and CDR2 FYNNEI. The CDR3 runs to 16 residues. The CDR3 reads CASSDADRGNTGELFF. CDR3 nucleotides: TGTGCCAGCAGCGACGCAGACAGGGGTAACACCGGGGAGCTGTTTTTT.

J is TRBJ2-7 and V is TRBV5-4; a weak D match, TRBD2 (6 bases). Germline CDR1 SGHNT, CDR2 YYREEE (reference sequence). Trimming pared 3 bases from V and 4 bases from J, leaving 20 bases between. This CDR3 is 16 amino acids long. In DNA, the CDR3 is TGTGCCAGCAGCTCCTTCGCCGGGACTGGAGTATACGAGCAGTACTTC. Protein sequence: CASSSFAGTGVYEQYF.

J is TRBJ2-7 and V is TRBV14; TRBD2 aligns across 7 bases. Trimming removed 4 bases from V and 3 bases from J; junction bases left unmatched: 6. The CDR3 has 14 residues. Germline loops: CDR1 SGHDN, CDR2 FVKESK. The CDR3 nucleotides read TGTGCCAGCAGCCCGTCGACTAGCCGCTACGAGCAGTACTTC. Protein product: CASSPSTSRYEQYF.

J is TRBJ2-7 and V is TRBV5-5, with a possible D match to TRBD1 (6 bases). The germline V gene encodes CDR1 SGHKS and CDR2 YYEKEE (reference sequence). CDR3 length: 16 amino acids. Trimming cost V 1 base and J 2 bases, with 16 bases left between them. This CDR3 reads CASSLTPGTRAYEQYF. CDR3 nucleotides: TGTGCCAGCAGCTTGACCCCCGGGACAAGAGCCTACGAGCAGTACTTC.

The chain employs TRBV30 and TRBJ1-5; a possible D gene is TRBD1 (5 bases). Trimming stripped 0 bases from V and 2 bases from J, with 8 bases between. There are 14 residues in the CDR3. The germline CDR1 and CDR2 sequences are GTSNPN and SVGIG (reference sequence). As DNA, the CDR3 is TGTGCCTGGAGTGTACTGACAGGCAATCAGCCCCAGCATTTT. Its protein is CAWSVLTGNQPQHF.

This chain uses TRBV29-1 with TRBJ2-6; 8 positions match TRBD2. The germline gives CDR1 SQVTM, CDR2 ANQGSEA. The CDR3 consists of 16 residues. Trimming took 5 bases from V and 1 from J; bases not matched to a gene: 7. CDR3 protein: CSVRVTGGSGANVLTF. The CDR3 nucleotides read TGCAGCGTTCGAGTAACGGGAGGGTCTGGGGCCAACGTCCTGACTTTC.

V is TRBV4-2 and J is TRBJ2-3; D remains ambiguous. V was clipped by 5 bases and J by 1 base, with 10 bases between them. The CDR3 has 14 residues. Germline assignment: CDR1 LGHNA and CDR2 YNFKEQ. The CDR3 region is CASSGVGGTDTQYF. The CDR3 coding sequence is TGTGCCAGCAGCGGGGTTGGAGGCACAGATACGCAGTATTTT.

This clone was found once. CDR3: CASSGIDRAGQPQHF. In DNA form, the CDR3 reads TGTGCCAGCAGTGGGATCGACAGGGCGGGACAGCCCCAGCATTTT. The chain is built from TRBV6-1 and TRBJ1-5; the match to TRBD1 covers 7 bases. CDR1 is MNHNS, CDR2 SASEGT, per germline. J was trimmed by 7 bases and V by 4 bases; bases with no gene match: 10. The CDR3 is 15 amino acids.

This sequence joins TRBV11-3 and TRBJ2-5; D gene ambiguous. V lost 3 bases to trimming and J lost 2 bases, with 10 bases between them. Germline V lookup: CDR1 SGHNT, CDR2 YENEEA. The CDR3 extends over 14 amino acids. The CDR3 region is CASSLGPEQETQYF. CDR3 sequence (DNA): TGTGCCAGCAGCTTGGGCCCCGAACAAGAGACCCAGTACTTC.

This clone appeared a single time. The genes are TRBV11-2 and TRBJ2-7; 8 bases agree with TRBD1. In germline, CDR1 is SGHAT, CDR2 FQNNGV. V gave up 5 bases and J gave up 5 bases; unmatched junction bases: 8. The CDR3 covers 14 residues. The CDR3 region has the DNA TGTGCCAGCAGCCAACGAGGACAGGGCGACGAGCAGTACTTC. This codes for CASSQRGQGDEQYF.

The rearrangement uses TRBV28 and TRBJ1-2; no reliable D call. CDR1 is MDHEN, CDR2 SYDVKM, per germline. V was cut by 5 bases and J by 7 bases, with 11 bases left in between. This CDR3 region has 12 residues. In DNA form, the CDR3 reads TGTGCCAGCAGTAGTCTTTCCTTTGGCTACACCTTC. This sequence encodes CASSSLSFGYTF.

The CDR3 sequence is CASRLGLPSEQYF. CDR3 nucleotides: TGTGCCAGCAGACTGGGACTCCCCTCCGAGCAGTACTTC. This chain uses TRBV7-8 with TRBJ2-7; D might be TRBD2 (6 bases). The ends were cut back, 6 bases at V and 6 bases at J, with 15 bases in the middle. The CDR3 extends over 13 amino acids. Germline V gives CDR1 SGHVS, CDR2 FQNEAQ. Supplemented by reference TRBV7-8 and TRBJ2-7, the full variable domain reads GAGVSQSPRYKVAKRGQDVALRCDPISGHVSLFWYQQALGQGPEFLTYFQNEAQLDKSGLPSDRFFAERPEGSVSTLKIQRTQQEDSAVYLCASRLGLPSEQYFGPGTRLTVT.

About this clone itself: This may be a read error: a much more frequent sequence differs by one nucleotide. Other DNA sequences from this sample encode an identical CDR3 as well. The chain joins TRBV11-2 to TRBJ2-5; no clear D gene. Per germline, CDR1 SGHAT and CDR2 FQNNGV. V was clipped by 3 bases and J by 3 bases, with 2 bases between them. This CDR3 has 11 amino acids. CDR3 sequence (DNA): TGTGCCAGCAGCTTTGAAGAGACCCAGTACTTC. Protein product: CASSFEETQYF. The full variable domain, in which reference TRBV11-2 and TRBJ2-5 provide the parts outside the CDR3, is EAGVAQSPRYKIIEKRQSVAFWCNPISGHATLYWYQQILGQGPKLLIQFQNNGVVDDSQLPKDRFSAERLKGVDSTLKIQPAKLEDSAVYLCASSFEETQYFGPGTRLLVL.

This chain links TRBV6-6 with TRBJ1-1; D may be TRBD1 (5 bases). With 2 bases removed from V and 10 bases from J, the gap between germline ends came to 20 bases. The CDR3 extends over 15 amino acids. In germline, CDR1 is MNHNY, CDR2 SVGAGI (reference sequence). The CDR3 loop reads CASSYAGEQGVGAFF. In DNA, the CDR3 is TGTGCCAGCAGTTACGCGGGTGAGCAAGGGGTCGGAGCTTTCTTT.

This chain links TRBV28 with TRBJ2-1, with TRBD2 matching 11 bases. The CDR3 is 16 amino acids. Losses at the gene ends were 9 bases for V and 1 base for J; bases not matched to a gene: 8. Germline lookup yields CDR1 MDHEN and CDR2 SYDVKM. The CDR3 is CASQTLAGGSYNEQFF. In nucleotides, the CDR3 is TGTGCCAGTCAAACGCTAGCGGGAGGTTCCTACAATGAGCAGTTCTTC.

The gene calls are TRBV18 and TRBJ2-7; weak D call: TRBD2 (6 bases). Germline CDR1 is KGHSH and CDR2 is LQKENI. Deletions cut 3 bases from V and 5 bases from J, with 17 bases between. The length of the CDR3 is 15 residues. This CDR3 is CASSPGAGRVNEQYF. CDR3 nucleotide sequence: TGTGCCAGCTCACCCGGGGCCGGGAGAGTAAACGAGCAGTACTTC.

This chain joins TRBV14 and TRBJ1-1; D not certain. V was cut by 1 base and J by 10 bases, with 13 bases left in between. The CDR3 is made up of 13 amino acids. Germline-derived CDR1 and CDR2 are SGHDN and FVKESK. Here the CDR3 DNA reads TGTGCCAGCAGCCAAGGAGGCGGATTCGCAGCTTTCTTT. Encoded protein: CASSQGGGFAAFF.